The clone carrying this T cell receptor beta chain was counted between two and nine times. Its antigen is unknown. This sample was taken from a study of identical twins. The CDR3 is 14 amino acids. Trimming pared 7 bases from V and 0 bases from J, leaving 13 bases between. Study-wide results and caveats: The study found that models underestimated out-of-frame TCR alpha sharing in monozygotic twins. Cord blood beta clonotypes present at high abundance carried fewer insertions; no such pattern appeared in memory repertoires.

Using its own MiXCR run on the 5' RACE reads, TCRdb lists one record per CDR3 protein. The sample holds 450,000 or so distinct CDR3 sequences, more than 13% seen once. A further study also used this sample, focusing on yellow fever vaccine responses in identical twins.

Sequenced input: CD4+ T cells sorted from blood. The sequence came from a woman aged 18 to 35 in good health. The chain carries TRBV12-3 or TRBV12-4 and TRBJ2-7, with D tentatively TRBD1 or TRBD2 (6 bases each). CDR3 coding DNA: TGTGCCAGCACTCCGGGGGCCACCTCCTACGAGCAGTACTTC. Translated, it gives CASTPGATSYEQYF.